This entry lists 22 T cell receptor beta chains sequenced from one sample in a study of regulatory T cells in long-lasting Graves disease. Assembly of TCR beta libraries relied on iRepertoire HTBI primers together with Arm-PCR of CDR3 regions. TCRdb independently ran MiXCR on the multiplex PCR reads; one entry per CDR3 protein. The sample carries about 540,000 distinct CDR3 sequences, about 13% recorded once. As to time point: newly diagnosed GD, antithyroid drugs for less than 3 months. The authors made the TCR library using RNA they extracted from PBMCs. The sample also formed part of further work on T cells in Graves' hyperthyroidism and ophthalmopathy.

The sequencing here drew on peripheral blood mononuclear cells (PBMCs), taken at new diagnosis, from a patient treated with antithyroid drugs. These receptors came from a young man with Graves disease.

The J gene is TRBJ2-2, the V gene TRBV5-1; D remains unclear. There are 17 residues in the CDR3. Germline V gives CDR1 SGHRS, CDR2 YFSETQ. V lost 4 bases, J lost 0 bases, and 16 bases lay in between. The CDR3 spells CASSPRSSLANTGELFF. The CDR3 DNA reads TGCGCCAGCAGCCCTCGTAGCAGCCTCGCGAACACCGGGGAGCTGTTTTTT. The variable domain in full, with the rest retrieved from reference TRBV5-1 and TRBJ2-2, is KAGVTQTPRYLIKTRGQQVTLSCSPISGHRSVSWYQQTPGQGLQFLFEYFSETQRNKGNFPGRFSGRQFSNSRSEMNVSTLELGDSALYLCASSPRSSLANTGELFFGEGSRLTVL.

This clonotype was counted at least ten times. V is TRBV2 and J is TRBJ1-1; D may be TRBD1 (5 bases). The length of the CDR3 is 12 residues. The V and J ends lost 7 bases and 1 base respectively, with 7 bases between them. CDR1 and CDR2 from the germline V gene are SNHLY and FYNNEI. The CDR3 here is CASTRGNTEAFF. The CDR3 DNA reads as TGTGCCAGCACGAGGGGGAACACTGAAGCTTTCTTT. The whole variable domain, filled in from reference TRBV2 and TRBJ1-1, reads EPEVTQTPSHQVTQMGQEVILRCVPISNHLYFYWYRQILGQKVEFLVSFYNNEISEKSEIFDDQFSVERPDGSNFTLKIRSTKLEDSAMYFCASTRGNTEAFFGQGTRLTVV.

This clonotype was recorded many times. This rearrangement joins TRBV12-5 to TRBJ2-1; D tentatively fits TRBD1 or TRBD2 (5 bases each). The V end lost 4 bases, the J end lost 5 bases, and 15 bases lay between the germline ends. The germline V gene has CDR1 LGHNT and CDR2 FRNRAP. This CDR3 contains 15 residues. The chain's CDR3 is CASGSSRDRNNEQFF. The CDR3 DNA is TGTGCTAGTGGTTCTTCCCGGGACCGAAACAATGAGCAGTTCTTC.

This clonotype was found many times. The chain uses TRBV3-1 and TRBJ1-1; D not resolved. The germline gives CDR1 LGHDT, CDR2 YNNKEL (reference sequence). This CDR3 comprises 13 residues. V lost 1 base to trimming and J lost 5 bases, with 8 bases between them. The CDR3 sequence is CASSQVEETEAFF. CDR3 nucleotides: TGTGCCAGCAGCCAAGTCGAGGAGACTGAAGCTTTCTTT.

This clonotype was counted many times. This chain links TRBV29-1 with TRBJ1-1; D might be TRBD1 (6 bases). From germline, CDR1 is SQVTM and CDR2 ANQGSEA. This CDR3 has 13 residues. The V end was cut by 4 bases, the J end by 5 bases, with 14 bases between. The CDR3 nucleotides read TGCAGCGTTGCGGGACAAAGGGGGACTGAAGCTTTCTTT. Protein: CSVAGQRGTEAFF.

At least ten counts were recorded for this clonotype. V is TRBV20-1 and J is TRBJ2-1; no clear D. Germline CDR1 is DFQATT and CDR2 is SNEGSKA (reference sequence). The CDR3 is 14 amino acids. V was shortened by 2 bases and J by 10 bases, with 18 bases between the two germline ends. The CDR3 spells CSARFRSLIREQFF. The CDR3 nucleotides are TGCAGTGCTAGATTTCGGAGCCTGATCCGCGAGCAGTTCTTC.

This clonotype was counted at least ten times. J is TRBJ2-7 and V is TRBV20-1; 11 bases are a match to TRBD2. V lost 5 bases, J lost 7 bases, and 13 bases stayed unmatched. CDR1 DFQATT and CDR2 SNEGSKA come from the germline V gene (reference sequence). This CDR3 has 15 residues. CDR3 in amino acids: CSAQYSGRGRWEQYF. The CDR3, as DNA: TGCAGTGCTCAATATAGCGGGAGGGGCAGGTGGGAGCAGTACTTC.

Many counts were recorded for this clonotype. The chain employs TRBV30 and TRBJ2-1; TRBD2 is a possible D gene (5 bases). This CDR3 is 11 amino acids long. Germline V gives CDR1 GTSNPN, CDR2 SVGIG (reference sequence). V was shortened by 3 bases and J by 10 bases, with 10 bases between the two germline ends. CDR3 protein: CAWSPAAEQFF. The CDR3 DNA follows: TGTGCCTGGAGCCCAGCGGCCGAGCAGTTCTTC.

The chain employs TRBV7-9 and TRBJ2-2; 9 bases fit TRBD1. Losses at the gene ends were 5 bases for V and 4 bases for J; bases not matched to a gene: 14. The CDR3 loop spans 18 amino acids. Per germline, CDR1 SEHNR and CDR2 FQNEAQ (reference sequence). Written as DNA, the CDR3 is TGTGCCAGCAGCAGCCGGGACAGGGTCGACTTATCCACCGGGGAGCTGTTTTTT. It translates to CASSSRDRVDLSTGELFF.

This clonotype has a handful of counts. The chain recombines TRBV18 with TRBJ1-5, with D uncertain. From germline, CDR1 is KGHSH and CDR2 LQKENI. Trimming took 2 bases from V and 6 from J, leaving 17 bases between them. CDR3 size: 16 residues. The CDR3 region is CASSPRANDAGQPQHF. The CDR3 nucleotides are TGTGCCAGCTCACCAAGGGCCAACGATGCAGGTCAGCCCCAGCATTTT.

The J gene is TRBJ2-2, the V gene TRBV29-1; D perhaps matches TRBD1 (6 bases). Germline CDR1 and CDR2: SQVTM and ANQGSEA. The CDR3 contains 15 residues. Trimming pared 2 bases from V and 3 bases from J, leaving 13 bases between. CDR3 protein: CSVESGVPDTGELFF. DNA of the CDR3: TGCAGCGTTGAATCAGGGGTGCCGGACACCGGGGAGCTGTTTTTT.

This clonotype was recorded many times. V and J are TRBV12-3 or TRBV12-4 and TRBJ1-5; D remains ambiguous. This CDR3 has 14 residues. V lost 4 bases and J lost 6, with 13 bases in between. The CDR3 DNA follows: TGTGCCAGCAGTTCGGCGGGTGGGTTTCAGCCCCAGCATTTT. Protein sequence: CASSSAGGFQPQHF.

V gene TRBV7-9 combines with J gene TRBJ2-1; perhaps TRBD1 as D (6 bases). Germline V gives CDR1 SEHNR, CDR2 FQNEAQ (reference sequence). The ends were cut back, 7 bases at V and 2 bases at J, with 12 bases in the middle. The CDR3 consists of 14 residues. CDR3 coding DNA: TGTGCCAGCACCAGGGGTGGCGCCTACAATGAGCAGTTCTTC. Amino acid sequence: CASTRGGAYNEQFF.

The chain is built from TRBV9 and TRBJ2-5; D not resolved. Trimming stripped 3 bases from V and 1 base from J, with 13 bases between. The germline V gene has CDR1 SGDLS and CDR2 YYNGEE. CDR3 length: 15 amino acids. CDR3 sequence: CASSAQFGSQETQYF. As DNA, the CDR3 is TGTGCCAGCAGCGCCCAGTTCGGCAGCCAAGAGACCCAGTACTTC.

The chain employs TRBV20-1 and TRBJ2-1, with a weak D call TRBD2 (5 bases). CDR3 length: 15 residues. Per the germline V gene, CDR1 is DFQATT and CDR2 is SNEGSKA (reference sequence). Trimming removed 3 bases at V and 0 bases at J, with 12 bases between. CDR3 bases: TGCAGTGCTAGTCTCGAGGGAAGCTCCTACAATGAGCAGTTCTTC. Its protein product is CSASLEGSSYNEQFF.

This clonotype was seen once. The rearrangement links TRBV29-1 to TRBJ2-5; D not resolved. V was shortened by 6 bases and J by 1 base, with 18 bases between the two germline ends. CDR1 and CDR2 from the germline V gene are SQVTM and ANQGSEA. CDR3 size: 15 residues. Here the CDR3 DNA reads TGCAGCGTCGCGAACCCGCCCCGGCTCCAAGAGACCCAGTACTTC. Translating gives CSVANPPRLQETQYF.

CDR3 bases: TGCAGTGCTGTAGGGGGGGCAACCCATGAGCAGTTCTTC. It codes for CSAVGGATHEQFF. The V gene is TRBV20-1, the J gene TRBJ2-1; a possible D gene is TRBD2 (7 bases). Germline V gene data show CDR1 as DFQATT and CDR2 as SNEGSKA (reference sequence). The V and J ends lost 5 bases and 8 bases respectively, with 16 bases between them. CDR3 length: 13 amino acids.

This clonotype was observed many times. The rearrangement joins TRBV30 to TRBJ1-5; D is unresolved. Looked up from germline, CDR1 is GTSNPN and CDR2 is SVGIG (reference sequence). The V and J ends lost 0 bases and 4 bases respectively, with 16 bases between them. The CDR3 totals 16 residues. CDR3 residues: CAWSVRRWGSNQPQHF. The CDR3 nucleotides are TGTGCCTGGAGTGTACGGCGGTGGGGATCGAATCAGCCCCAGCATTTT.

In this sample, this clonotype turned up many times. The chain is built from TRBV6-1 and TRBJ1-1; tentative D call: TRBD1 (6 bases). Germline-derived CDR1 and CDR2 are MNHNS and SASEGT. V was cut by 5 bases and J by 3 bases, with 16 bases left in between. The CDR3 is 15 residues long. The CDR3 DNA follows: TGTGCCAGCAGTCAATGGGGGGGCCCGGACACTGAAGCTTTCTTT. Its protein product is CASSQWGGPDTEAFF.

The chain joins TRBV5-6 to TRBJ2-7, with 10 bases that match TRBD2. After removal of 3 bases from V and 6 bases from J, the junction contained 6 bases not matched to a gene. The germline V gene has CDR1 SGHDT and CDR2 YYEEEE. CDR3 size: 14 residues. CDR3 region: CASSWASGSAEQYF. In nucleotides, the CDR3 is TGTGCCAGCAGCTGGGCTAGCGGGAGTGCCGAGCAGTACTTC.

This clonotype has at least ten counts. The chain has TRBV5-1 and TRBJ2-7; 11 bases agree with TRBD2. CDR1 SGHRS and CDR2 YFSETQ come from the germline V gene. CDR3 length equals 15 residues. V dropped 4 bases and J dropped 3; count of bases not matched to a gene: 6. CDR3 DNA: TGCGCCAGCAGCGCCGGGACTAGCGGATTCTACGAGCAGTACTTC. Its translation: CASSAGTSGFYEQYF.

Worth noting for this clonotype: With a much larger clone just one base away, this may be a read error. The chain combines TRBV6-1 with TRBJ2-7, with 13 positions matching TRBD2. The CDR3 sequence is 17 residues long. Germline V lookup: CDR1 MNHNS, CDR2 SASEGT. The DNA of the CDR3 is TGTGCCAGCAGCCGGACTAGCGGGAGCCCCATTTCCTACGAGCAGTGCTTC. Its protein is CASSRTSGSPISYEQCF.